This entry features one TCR beta chain sequence. Its antigen is as yet unknown. Donors had no recently reported acute infections or vaccinations and were HIV-negative. Donors, without exception, were Caucasian adults residing in Nashville, Tennessee. The sample originates from a study of shared clonotypes between healthy human individuals. Overall study results and limits: When naive CD4 clonotypes were compared across a few donors, approximately 4.9% were shared. Clonotypes shared by all four donors outscored non-shared clonotypes in generation probability.

There are 16 residues in the CDR3. Trimming shortened V by 3 bases and J by 0 bases, and 13 bases separated the two germline ends. Looked up from germline, CDR1 is SGDLS and CDR2 is YYNGEE. The method was immunoSEQ multiplex PCR; TCRdb's version includes in-frame clones alone and lacks a portion of them. Of approximately 2,000,000 clones listed, 92% are singletons. This TCR was recovered from a man aged 18 to 30 in good health. Some clones in this sample may be carry-over from other donors' samples. Source material: naive CD4+ T cells from PBMCs. The subset denotes: CD45RA+ positively selected. The genes are TRBV9 and TRBJ2-1; a weak D match, TRBD2 (5 bases). The CDR3 sequence is CASSARTLSSYNEQFF. In DNA, the CDR3 is TGTGCCAGCAGCGCCAGGACTCTGAGCTCCTACAATGAGCAGTTCTTC.